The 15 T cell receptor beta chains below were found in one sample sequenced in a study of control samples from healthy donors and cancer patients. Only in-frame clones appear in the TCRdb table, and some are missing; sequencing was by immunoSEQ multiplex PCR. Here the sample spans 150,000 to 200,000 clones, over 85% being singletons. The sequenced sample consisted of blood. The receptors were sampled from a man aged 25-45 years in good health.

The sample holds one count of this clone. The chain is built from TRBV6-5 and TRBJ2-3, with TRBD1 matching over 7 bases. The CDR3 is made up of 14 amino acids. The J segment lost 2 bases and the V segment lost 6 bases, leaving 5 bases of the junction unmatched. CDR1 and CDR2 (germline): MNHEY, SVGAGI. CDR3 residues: CASSPGTDTDTQYF. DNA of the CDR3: TGTGCCAGCAGCCCCGGGACAGACACAGATACGCAGTATTTT.

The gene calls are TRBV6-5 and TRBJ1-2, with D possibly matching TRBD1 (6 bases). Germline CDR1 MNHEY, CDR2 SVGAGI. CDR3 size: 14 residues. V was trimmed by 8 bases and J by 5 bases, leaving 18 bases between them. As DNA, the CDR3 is TGTGCCAGCGTACGGGGGCCCTTTATTTATGGCTACACCTTC. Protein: CASVRGPFIYGYTF.

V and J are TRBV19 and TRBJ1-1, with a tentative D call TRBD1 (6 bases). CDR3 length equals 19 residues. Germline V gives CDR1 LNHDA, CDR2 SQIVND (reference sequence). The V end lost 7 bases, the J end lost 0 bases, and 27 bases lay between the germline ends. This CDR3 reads CASKGFGGQGKELNTEAFF. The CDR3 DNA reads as TGTGCCAGTAAGGGTTTCGGGGGGCAAGGTAAGGAATTGAACACTGAAGCTTTCTTT.

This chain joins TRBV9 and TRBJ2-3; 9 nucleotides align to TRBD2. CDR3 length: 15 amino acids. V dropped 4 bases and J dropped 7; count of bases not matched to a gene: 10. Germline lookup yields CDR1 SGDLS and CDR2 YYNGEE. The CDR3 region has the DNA TGTGCCAGCAGCCTTCGTAGCGGGAGTGTGAATACGCAGTATTTT. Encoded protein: CASSLRSGSVNTQYF.

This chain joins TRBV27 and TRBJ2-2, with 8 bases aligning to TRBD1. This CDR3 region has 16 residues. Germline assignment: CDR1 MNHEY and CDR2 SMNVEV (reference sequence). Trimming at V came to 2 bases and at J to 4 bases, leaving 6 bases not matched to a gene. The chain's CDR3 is CASSLAQGVGTGELFF. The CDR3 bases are TGTGCCAGCAGTTTAGCACAGGGGGTGGGCACCGGGGAGCTGTTTTTT.

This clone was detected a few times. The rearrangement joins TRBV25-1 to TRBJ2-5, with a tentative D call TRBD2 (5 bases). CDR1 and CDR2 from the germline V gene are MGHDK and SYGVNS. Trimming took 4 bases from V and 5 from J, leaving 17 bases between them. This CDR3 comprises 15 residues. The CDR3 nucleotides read TGTGCCAGCAGTGGGACTCTCTCGAGGCCTGAGACCCAGTACTTC. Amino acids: CASSGTLSRPETQYF.

CDR3 sequence: CASSQDYREGPQHF. The CDR3 DNA is TGTGCCAGCAGCCAAGATTACAGGGAGGGGCCCCAGCATTTT. V is TRBV3-1 (or the pseudogene TRBV3-2) and J is TRBJ1-5, with D tentatively TRBD1 (6 bases). The CDR3 covers 14 residues. Trimming shortened V by 0 bases and J by 9 bases, and 12 bases separated the two germline ends. Germline V CDR1 and CDR2: LGHDT, YNNKEL (reference sequence).

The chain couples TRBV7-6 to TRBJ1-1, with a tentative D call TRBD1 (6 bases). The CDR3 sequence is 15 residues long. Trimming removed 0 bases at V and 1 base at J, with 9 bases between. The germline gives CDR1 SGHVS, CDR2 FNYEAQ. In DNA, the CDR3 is TGTGCCAGCAGCTTAGCGCGGACAGCGAACACTGAAGCTTTCTTT. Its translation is CASSLARTANTEAFF.

The CDR3: CASRSKGDSNQPQHF. CDR3 DNA: TGTGCCAGCAGGAGCAAGGGGGATAGCAATCAGCCCCAGCATTTT. J is TRBJ1-5 and V is TRBV2, with a tentative D call TRBD1 (6 bases). Germline V gives CDR1 SNHLY, CDR2 FYNNEI. With 6 bases removed from V and 0 bases from J, the gap between germline ends came to 12 bases. CDR3 size: 15 residues.

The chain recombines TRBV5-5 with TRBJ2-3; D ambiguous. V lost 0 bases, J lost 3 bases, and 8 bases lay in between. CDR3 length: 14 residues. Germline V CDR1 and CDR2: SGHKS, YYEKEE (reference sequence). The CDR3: CASSLEVNTDTQYF. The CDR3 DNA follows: TGTGCCAGCAGCTTGGAAGTTAATACAGATACGCAGTATTTT.

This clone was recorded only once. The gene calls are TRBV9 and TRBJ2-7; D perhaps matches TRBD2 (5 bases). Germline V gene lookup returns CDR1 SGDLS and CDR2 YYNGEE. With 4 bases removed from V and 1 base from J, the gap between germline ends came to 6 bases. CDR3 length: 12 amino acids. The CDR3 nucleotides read TGTGCCAGCAGCCCGGGATCCTACGAGCAGTACTTC. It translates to CASSPGSYEQYF.

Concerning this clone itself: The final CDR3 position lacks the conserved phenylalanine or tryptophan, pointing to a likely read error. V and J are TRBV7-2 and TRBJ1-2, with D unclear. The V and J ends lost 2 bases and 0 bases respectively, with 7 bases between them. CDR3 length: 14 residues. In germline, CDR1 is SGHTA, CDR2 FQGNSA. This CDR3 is CASSLTVANYGYTL. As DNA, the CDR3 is TGTGCCAGCAGCTTAACAGTCGCTAACTATGGCTACACCCTC.

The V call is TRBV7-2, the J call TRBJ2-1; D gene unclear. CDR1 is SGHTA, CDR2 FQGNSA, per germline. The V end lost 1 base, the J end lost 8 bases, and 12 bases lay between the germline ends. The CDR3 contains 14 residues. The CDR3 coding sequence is TGTGCCAGCAGCTTAGTGGGTCCCTCCCATGAGCAGTTCTTC. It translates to CASSLVGPSHEQFF.

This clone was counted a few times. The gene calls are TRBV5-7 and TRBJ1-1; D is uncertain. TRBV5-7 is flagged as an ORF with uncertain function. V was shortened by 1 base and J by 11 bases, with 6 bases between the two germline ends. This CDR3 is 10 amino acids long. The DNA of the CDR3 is TGTGCCAGCAGCTTGCCCCAGGCTTTCTTT. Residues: CASSLPQAFF.

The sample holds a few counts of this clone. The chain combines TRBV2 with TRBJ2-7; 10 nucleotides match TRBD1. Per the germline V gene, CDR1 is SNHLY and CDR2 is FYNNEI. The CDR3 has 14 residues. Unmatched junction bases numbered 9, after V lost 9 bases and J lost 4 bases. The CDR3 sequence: CARTRRDRGYEQYF. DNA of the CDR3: TGTGCCAGAACTAGGAGGGACAGGGGTTACGAGCAGTACTTC.